These T cell receptor beta chains were read from a single sample in a study of blood T cell repertoires in COVID-19. The method was immunoSEQ multiplex PCR; TCRdb's version includes in-frame clones alone and lacks a portion of them. The sample holds some 300,000 clones; about nine tenths are singletons and the top ten take 2.9%. The sample taken for sequencing was PBMCs or T cells enriched from blood (not recorded which). The receptors stem from a woman in her forties or fifties who had been exposed to COVID-19. Each CDR3 is given with its conserved first and last residue. The order of the fields is D gene, V gene, J gene, clone size, CDR3 DNA, CDR3 protein. A D gene is named only where the DNA matches it firmly. Not all rows give a size; the values are once, few, many and, for expanded clones, a class.

d_call: -; v_call: TRBV20-1; j_call: TRBJ1-2; clone_size: few; cdr3_nt: TGCAGTGCTAGTCCAGGTCATACCTATGGCTACACCTTC; cdr3_aa: CSASPGHTYGYTF
d_call: -; v_call: TRBV6-1; j_call: TRBJ2-4; clone_size: once; cdr3_nt: TGTGCCAGCAGTGATACGGGGGAAGCCAAAAACATTCAGTACTTC; cdr3_aa: CASSDTGEAKNIQYF
d_call: -; v_call: TRBV28; j_call: TRBJ1-1; clone_size: -; cdr3_nt: TGTGCCAGCAGTCCACGTAGGGGTACCGGTGCTTTCTTT; cdr3_aa: CASSPRRGTGAFF
d_call: TRBD1; v_call: TRBV7-9; j_call: TRBJ2-2; clone_size: -; cdr3_nt: TGTGCCAGCAGCTTAAACAGGGGATATGACGGGGAGCTGTTTTTT; cdr3_aa: CASSLNRGYDGELFF
d_call: -; v_call: TRBV14; j_call: TRBJ1-1; clone_size: -; cdr3_nt: TGTGCCAGCAGGTCACTAGGGACTGAAGCTTTCTTT; cdr3_aa: CASRSLGTEAFF
d_call: TRBD2; v_call: TRBV18; j_call: TRBJ2-2; clone_size: -; cdr3_nt: TGTGCCAGCTCACCAGCTAGCGGTAGAGCCGGGGAGCTGTTTTTT; cdr3_aa: CASSPASGRAGELFF
d_call: TRBD1; v_call: TRBV5-1; j_call: TRBJ2-7; clone_size: -; cdr3_nt: TGCGCCAGCAGCTTGGGTGGGACAGACTCCTACGAGCAGTACTTC; cdr3_aa: CASSLGGTDSYEQYF
d_call: TRBD2; v_call: TRBV15; j_call: TRBJ2-1; clone_size: -; cdr3_nt: TGTGCCACCAGCAGAGTTGGGACTAGAGGGAATGAGCAGTTCTTC; cdr3_aa: CATSRVGTRGNEQFF
d_call: -; v_call: TRBV7-9; j_call: TRBJ2-1; clone_size: -; cdr3_nt: TGTGCCAGCAGCTTGACTAACTTAAATGAGCAGTTCTTC; cdr3_aa: CASSLTNLNEQFF
d_call: -; v_call: TRBV28; j_call: TRBJ1-6; clone_size: -; cdr3_nt: TGTGCCAGCAGTACAGGCAGCTCCTATAATTCACCCCTCCACTTT; cdr3_aa: CASSTGSSYNSPLHF
d_call: TRBD1; v_call: TRBV2; j_call: TRBJ2-5; clone_size: -; cdr3_nt: TGTGCCAGCTATCCAAGTTTTGGGGGACAGCGCCAAGAGACCCAGTACTTC; cdr3_aa: CASYPSFGGQRQETQYF
d_call: -; v_call: TRBV5-1; j_call: TRBJ1-2; clone_size: -; cdr3_nt: TGCGCCAGCACCATGGCCTCGGGGTATGGCTACACCTTC; cdr3_aa: CASTMASGYGYTF
d_call: TRBD1; v_call: TRBV7-8; j_call: TRBJ1-3; clone_size: -; cdr3_nt: TGTGCCAGCAGCTTGGACAGGGCTGGAAACACCATATATTTT; cdr3_aa: CASSLDRAGNTIYF
d_call: TRBD1; v_call: TRBV7-9; j_call: TRBJ2-7; clone_size: -; cdr3_nt: TGTGCCAGCAGCGCACCGGACAGGTCCTACGAGCAGTACTTC; cdr3_aa: CASSAPDRSYEQYF
d_call: TRBD1; v_call: TRBV27; j_call: TRBJ2-2; clone_size: -; cdr3_nt: TGTGCCAGCAGTTTAACCGGGACAGGGCCGTCCAGGTACACCGGGGAGCTGTTTTTT; cdr3_aa: CASSLTGTGPSRYTGELFF
d_call: -; v_call: TRBV5-5; j_call: TRBJ1-5; clone_size: -; cdr3_nt: TGTGCCAGCAGCTTTCGCACGAGTAACGTCAATCAGCCCCAGCATTTT; cdr3_aa: CASSFRTSNVNQPQHF
d_call: -; v_call: TRBV29-1; j_call: TRBJ1-1; clone_size: -; cdr3_nt: TGCAGCGTTGAATTCCCAGGGAACACTGAAGCTTTCTTT; cdr3_aa: CSVEFPGNTEAFF
d_call: TRBD1; v_call: TRBV2; j_call: TRBJ2-7; clone_size: -; cdr3_nt: TGTGCCAGCAGATACAGAGCTCAGGGGGCTGGGGAGCAGTACTTC; cdr3_aa: CASRYRAQGAGEQYF
d_call: -; v_call: TRBV9; j_call: TRBJ1-6; clone_size: -; cdr3_nt: TGTGCCAGCAGCCCTGTGGGGGGGAGGAATTCACCCCTCCACTTT; cdr3_aa: CASSPVGGRNSPLHF
d_call: TRBD1; v_call: TRBV7-6; j_call: TRBJ1-4; clone_size: -; cdr3_nt: TGTGCCATTCAACAGGGGGCAACTAATGAAAAACTGTTTTTT; cdr3_aa: CAIQQGATNEKLFF
d_call: -; v_call: TRBV5-1; j_call: TRBJ2-7; clone_size: -; cdr3_nt: TGCGCCAGCAGCTCCCGGGACACCGGTGTCTACGAGCAGTACTTC; cdr3_aa: CASSSRDTGVYEQYF
d_call: TRBD1; v_call: TRBV18; j_call: TRBJ2-4; clone_size: -; cdr3_nt: TGTGCCAGCTCACCAACGACAGGGGCAAAAAACATTCAGTACTTC; cdr3_aa: CASSPTTGAKNIQYF
d_call: -; v_call: TRBV19; j_call: TRBJ2-5; clone_size: few; cdr3_nt: TGTGCCAGTACCCCCGGAGGGGCTGAGACCCAGTACTTC; cdr3_aa: CASTPGGAETQYF
d_call: -; v_call: TRBV7-9; j_call: TRBJ1-6; clone_size: -; cdr3_nt: TGTGCCAGCAATCAGGGGAAAAAAGAATCACCCCTCCACTTT; cdr3_aa: CASNQGKKESPLHF
d_call: TRBD1; v_call: TRBV4-1; j_call: TRBJ1-5; clone_size: once; cdr3_nt: TGCGCCAGCAGCCAAGCACAGGGGGCCAATCAGCCCCAGCATTTT; cdr3_aa: CASSQAQGANQPQHF
d_call: TRBD1; v_call: TRBV6-2/TRBV6-3; j_call: TRBJ2-2; clone_size: -; cdr3_nt: TGTGCCAGCAGTAGTGGACAGGGTCGAGGGACCGGGGAGCTGTTTTTT; cdr3_aa: CASSSGQGRGTGELFF
d_call: TRBD1; v_call: TRBV6-5; j_call: TRBJ1-2; clone_size: -; cdr3_nt: TGTGCCAGCAAAGCCGGGACAGGGGGAGGCTATGGCTACACCTTC; cdr3_aa: CASKAGTGGGYGYTF
d_call: -; v_call: TRBV28; j_call: TRBJ1-3; clone_size: -; cdr3_nt: TGTGCCAGCAGTTCACCCGGGGGGGGGCTCTCTGGAAACACCATATATTTT; cdr3_aa: CASSSPGGGLSGNTIYF
d_call: -; v_call: TRBV3-1/TRBV3-2; j_call: TRBJ2-3; clone_size: -; cdr3_nt: TGTGCCAGCAGCTGGACAGCGCTCACAGATACGCAGTATTTT; cdr3_aa: CASSWTALTDTQYF
d_call: -; v_call: TRBV6-5; j_call: TRBJ2-7; clone_size: once; cdr3_nt: TGTGCCAGCAGTCCTACGACAGGAACCCCCTACGAGCAGTACTTC; cdr3_aa: CASSPTTGTPYEQYF
d_call: -; v_call: TRBV5-6; j_call: TRBJ2-5; clone_size: -; cdr3_nt: TGTGCCAGCAGCTTGGTTCAAGGGGGAGAGACCCAGTACTTC; cdr3_aa: CASSLVQGGETQYF
d_call: -; v_call: TRBV11-2; j_call: TRBJ1-4; clone_size: -; cdr3_nt: TGTGCCAGCAGCTTGTCCCTCGCTAATGAAAAACTGTTTTTT; cdr3_aa: CASSLSLANEKLFF
d_call: TRBD2; v_call: TRBV5-1; j_call: TRBJ2-1; clone_size: -; cdr3_nt: TGCGCCAGCAGCTTCACGGCTAGCGGAAACTCCTACAATGAGCAGTTCTTC; cdr3_aa: CASSFTASGNSYNEQFF
d_call: TRBD2; v_call: TRBV7-9; j_call: TRBJ2-5; clone_size: once; cdr3_nt: TGTGCCAGCAGCGAACTAGCGGGGGGACAAGAGACCCAGTACTTC; cdr3_aa: CASSELAGGQETQYF
d_call: -; v_call: TRBV6-5; j_call: TRBJ2-7; clone_size: -; cdr3_nt: TGTGCCAGCAGTTACGCCCGCAGGGGAGTATACGAGCAGTACTTC; cdr3_aa: CASSYARRGVYEQYF
d_call: -; v_call: TRBV19; j_call: TRBJ1-1; clone_size: -; cdr3_nt: TGTGCCAGTACTAAAGGAGGTAATGAAGCTTTCTTT; cdr3_aa: CASTKGGNEAFF
d_call: TRBD1; v_call: TRBV2; j_call: TRBJ1-4; clone_size: -; cdr3_nt: TGTGCCAGCAGCCGACAGGGTCTGAGTTCAGAAAAACTGTTTTTT; cdr3_aa: CASSRQGLSSEKLFF
d_call: -; v_call: TRBV2; j_call: TRBJ2-2; clone_size: once; cdr3_nt: TGTGCCAGCAATTTCGGGACAGCGGGCACCGGGGAGCTGTTTTTT; cdr3_aa: CASNFGTAGTGELFF
d_call: TRBD2; v_call: TRBV6-5; j_call: TRBJ2-5; clone_size: -; cdr3_nt: TGTGCCAGCAGTCTAGCGGGGGGGCTGGAGACCCAGTACTTC; cdr3_aa: CASSLAGGLETQYF
d_call: -; v_call: TRBV6-1; j_call: TRBJ1-3; clone_size: once; cdr3_nt: TGTGCCAGCAGTGAAGCGGGAGCCGGAAACACCATATATTTT; cdr3_aa: CASSEAGAGNTIYF
d_call: TRBD1; v_call: TRBV7-9; j_call: TRBJ2-5; clone_size: -; cdr3_nt: TGTGCCAGCAGCTTGATACAGGGGGCTGTAGTTGAGACCCAGTACTTC; cdr3_aa: CASSLIQGAVVETQYF
d_call: -; v_call: TRBV6-5; j_call: TRBJ1-1; clone_size: once; cdr3_nt: TGTGCCAGCAGCCCCGGACGGACTATGGGCACTGAAGCTTTCTTT; cdr3_aa: CASSPGRTMGTEAFF
d_call: TRBD2; v_call: TRBV7-9; j_call: TRBJ2-2; clone_size: few; cdr3_nt: TGTGCCAGCAGCTTAGGGACTAGCGGACCGAACACCGGGGAGCTGTTTTTT; cdr3_aa: CASSLGTSGPNTGELFF
d_call: TRBD1; v_call: TRBV4-2; j_call: TRBJ1-1; clone_size: -; cdr3_nt: TGTGCCAGCAGTCACAGGGGTGCCCGTTTAAATGAAGCTTTCTTT; cdr3_aa: CASSHRGARLNEAFF
d_call: -; v_call: TRBV14; j_call: TRBJ2-5; clone_size: -; cdr3_nt: TGTGCCAGCAGCCCTACCCAAGAGACCCAGTACTTC; cdr3_aa: CASSPTQETQYF
d_call: -; v_call: TRBV10-3; j_call: TRBJ1-6; clone_size: -; cdr3_nt: TGTGCCATCAGTGAGCCGCCGGAGAATTCACCCCTCCACTTT; cdr3_aa: CAISEPPENSPLHF
d_call: -; v_call: TRBV4-1; j_call: TRBJ1-1; clone_size: -; cdr3_nt: TGCGCCAGCAGCCAAGATCATAGCGAACCCGGTGCTTTCTTT; cdr3_aa: CASSQDHSEPGAFF
d_call: TRBD2; v_call: TRBV11-3; j_call: TRBJ2-1; clone_size: -; cdr3_nt: TGTGCCAGCAGCTTAGTAAGCGGGGGGCAGTTCTTC; cdr3_aa: CASSLVSGGQFF
d_call: TRBD1; v_call: TRBV6-5; j_call: TRBJ1-2; clone_size: -; cdr3_nt: TGTGCCAGCAGAACCGGGACAGTCTATGGCTACACCTTC; cdr3_aa: CASRTGTVYGYTF